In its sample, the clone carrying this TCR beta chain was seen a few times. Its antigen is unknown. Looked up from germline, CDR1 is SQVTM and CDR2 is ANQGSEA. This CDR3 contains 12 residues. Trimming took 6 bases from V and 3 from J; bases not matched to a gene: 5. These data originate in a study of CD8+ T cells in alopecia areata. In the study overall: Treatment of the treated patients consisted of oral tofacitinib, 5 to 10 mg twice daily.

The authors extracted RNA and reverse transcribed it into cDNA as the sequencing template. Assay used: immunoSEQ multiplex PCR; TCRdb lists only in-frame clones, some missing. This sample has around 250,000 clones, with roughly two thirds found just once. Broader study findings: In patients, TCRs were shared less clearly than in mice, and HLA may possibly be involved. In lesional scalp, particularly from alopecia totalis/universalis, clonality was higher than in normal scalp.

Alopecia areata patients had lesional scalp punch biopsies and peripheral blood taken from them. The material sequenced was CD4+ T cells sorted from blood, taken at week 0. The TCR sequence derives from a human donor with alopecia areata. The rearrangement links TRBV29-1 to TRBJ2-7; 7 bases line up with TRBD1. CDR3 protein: CSVTGDRYEQYF. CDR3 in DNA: TGCAGCGTAACAGGGGACCGCTACGAGCAGTACTTC.